Included here is one TCR beta chain sequence, with context. Original handling: Reference gene primer amplification gave estimated nucleated cell counts. The method was immunoSEQ multiplex PCR; TCRdb's version includes in-frame clones alone and lacks a portion of them. That table furnishes V, J and clone size, whereas the DNA furnished D and trimming. The sample holds 200,000 to 300,000 clones, roughly nine tenths seen once. The data were obtained in a study of blood T cell repertoires in COVID-19. About the study: Italy, Spain and the United States were the sources of the convalescent and acute COVID-19 samples.

Researchers sorted participants into cohorts using their self-reported clinical history. Symptom resolution, clearance, or two negative PCRs marked donors in Cohort 3 as recovered. The material sequenced was PBMCs or T cells enriched from blood (not recorded which). This TCR came from a woman aged 18 to 35 who had recovered from COVID-19.

As DNA, the CDR3 is TGTGCCACCAGTATCAATGGCGGGAGGGTTGACAATGAGCAGTTCTTC. Translating it yields CATSINGGRVDNEQFF. The rearrangement uses TRBV24-1 and TRBJ2-1; TRBD2 aligns across 9 bases. Germline trimming cut 6 bases from V and 5 bases from J; bases unmatched to any gene: 10. Germline values: CDR1 KGHDR, CDR2 SFDVKD. The CDR3 is made up of 16 amino acids.